These T cell receptor beta chains were read from a single sample in a study of identical twins. TCRdb called the 5' RACE reads again in MiXCR, with one record for every CDR3 protein. The data show fewer than 250,000 distinct CDR3 sequences, 7% seen once. A further study also used this sample, focusing on yellow fever vaccine responses in identical twins.

Sequencing was done on a sample of memory (CD45RO+) T cells sorted from blood. These receptors were taken from a woman aged 18-30 years in good health. Both conserved end residues are part of each CDR3. A D gene is named only where the DNA matches it firmly. Where a row states a size, it is once, few, many or the class of an expanded clone; other rows omit it.

V gene	D gene	clone size	J gene	CDR3 protein	CDR3 DNA
TRBV2	TRBD1	few	TRBJ2-1	CASSVTGDSGEQFF	TGTGCCAGCAGTGTGACAGGGGATTCCGGTGAGCAGTTCTTC
TRBV12-3/TRBV12-4	-	many	TRBJ2-3	CASTSKNTQYF	TGTGCCAGCACTTCCAAGAATACGCAGTATTTT
TRBV5-1	-	many	TRBJ2-7	CASSLFLDIYEQYF	TGCGCCAGCAGCTTGTTTTTAGACATTTACGAGCAGTACTTC
TRBV29-1	-	few	TRBJ2-1	CSVSPTINEQFF	TGCAGCGTTTCCCCCACGATCAATGAGCAGTTCTTC
TRBV12-3/TRBV12-4	TRBD1	many	TRBJ1-5	CASSLRQGAEPQHF	TGTGCCAGCAGTTTGAGACAGGGGGCAGAGCCCCAGCATTTT
TRBV12-3/TRBV12-4	-	many	TRBJ1-5	CASSLNNPGTYNQPQHF	TGTGCCAGCAGTTTAAATAACCCCGGGACATATAATCAGCCCCAGCATTTT
TRBV6-1	TRBD1	-	TRBJ2-1	CASSETGAPYNEQFF	TGTGCCAGCAGCGAGACAGGGGCCCCCTACAATGAGCAGTTCTTC
TRBV12-3/TRBV12-4	TRBD1	many	TRBJ1-1	CASNRQGSYTEAFF	TGTGCCAGCAACCGACAGGGGTCATACACTGAAGCTTTCTTT
TRBV11-2	TRBD2	few	TRBJ2-1	CASSSPGLAVNEQFF	TGTGCCAGCAGCTCGCCGGGACTAGCGGTAAATGAGCAGTTCTTC
TRBV5-1	-	-	TRBJ1-2	CASSLAEQVGYTF	TGCGCCAGCAGCTTGGCGGAGCAGGTCGGGTACACCTTC
TRBV20-1	TRBD2	many	TRBJ2-1	CSAPPGGGGEQFF	TGCAGTGCTCCCCCCGGGGGGGGCGGTGAGCAGTTCTTC
TRBV7-8	TRBD1	-	TRBJ2-5	CASSAPGQGKETQYF	TGTGCCAGCAGCGCTCCGGGACAGGGGAAAGAGACCCAGTACTTC
TRBV10-2	-	few	TRBJ2-7	CASSEGTGVLSYEQYF	TGCGCCAGCAGTGAGGGTACAGGAGTTCTCTCCTACGAGCAGTACTTC
TRBV20-1	-	many	TRBJ2-3	CSARGRSLRRLQYF	TGCAGTGCTAGGGGGCGGTCCCTTAGGCGGTTGCAGTATTTT
TRBV5-1	-	few	TRBJ2-3	CASSRQQAGGGDTQYF	TGCGCCAGCAGCCGCCAACAGGCAGGTGGGGGAGATACGCAGTATTTT
TRBV5-1	-	many	TRBJ2-5	CASSPRQVQGTQYF	TGCGCCAGCAGCCCCCGACAGGTTCAGGGGACCCAGTACTTC
TRBV14	-	many	TRBJ2-1	CASSPPGAGSYNEQFF	TGTGCCAGCAGCCCCCCAGGGGCGGGATCCTACAATGAGCAGTTCTTC
TRBV29-1	-	-	TRBJ1-1	CSGKLDTEAFF	TGCAGCGGGAAACTTGACACTGAAGCTTTCTTT
TRBV7-2	-	few	TRBJ1-1	CASTLGAWTEAFF	TGTGCCAGCACCTTGGGGGCGTGGACTGAAGCTTTCTTT
TRBV20-1	-	few	TRBJ2-6	CSASRVMYGANVLTF	TGCAGTGCTAGCAGGGTGATGTACGGGGCCAACGTCCTGACTTTC
TRBV12-5	-	-	TRBJ1-5	CASGLGLGGNQPQHF	TGTGCTAGTGGTCTCGGACTGGGCGGCAATCAGCCCCAGCATTTT
TRBV5-1	-	many	TRBJ2-2	CASSLGAGVTGELFF	TGCGCCAGCAGCTTGGGTGCAGGGGTAACCGGGGAGCTGTTTTTT
TRBV10-3	-	few	TRBJ2-6	CAISDPPDSGANVLTF	TGTGCCATCAGTGACCCTCCCGACTCTGGGGCCAACGTCCTGACTTTC
TRBV28	TRBD1	few	TRBJ1-6	CASSPGTALDSPLHF	TGTGCCAGCAGTCCGGGGACAGCTTTAGATTCACCCCTCCACTTT
TRBV12-3/TRBV12-4	-	-	TRBJ2-4	CASSPGTLAKNIQYF	TGTGCCAGCAGTCCCGGGACATTAGCCAAAAACATTCAGTACTTC
TRBV7-2	-	-	TRBJ2-7	CASSLNWGFYEQYF	TGTGCCAGCAGCTTAAATTGGGGTTTCTACGAGCAGTACTTC
TRBV6-2/TRBV6-3	TRBD2	few	TRBJ2-1	CASSYSTNLGLAGGKNYNEQFF	TGTGCCAGCAGTTACTCGACTAACCTGGGACTAGCGGGGGGGAAAAACTACAATGAGCAGTTCTTC
TRBV27	-	many	TRBJ2-3	CASSLAGLDTQYF	TGTGCCAGCAGTTTAGCCGGGTTGGATACGCAGTATTTT
TRBV20-1	TRBD1	many	TRBJ1-1	CSAPGGFGAEAFF	TGCAGTGCCCCAGGGGGTTTTGGTGCTGAAGCTTTCTTT
TRBV29-1	TRBD2	many	TRBJ2-1	CSVELAGAGNEQFF	TGCAGCGTTGAGTTGGCGGGAGCTGGAAATGAGCAGTTCTTC
TRBV12-3/TRBV12-4	-	many	TRBJ2-7	CASSLLGNEQYF	TGTGCCAGCAGTTTATTAGGGAACGAGCAGTACTTC